Detailed here is one T cell receptor (beta chain). The data were taken from a study of beta chain features in type 1 diabetes. Germline V gene lookup returns CDR1 SGHRS and CDR2 YFSETQ. CDR3 length equals 15 residues. The V segment lost 3 bases and the J segment 6 bases; nucleotides outside the gene matches: 5. Purity of each sorted population was above 98%. Every bit of the isolated RNA underwent reverse transcription, so sequencing read expressed TCRB transcripts. Produced via immunoSEQ multiplex PCR; TCRdb's table is partial and in-frame only. The sample includes roughly 500,000 clones, approximately 30% of them seen just once.

The source of this sequence is a man aged 18 to 29 in good health. Sample: naive CD4+ T cells from blood. This chain connects TRBV5-1 to TRBJ2-1; 11 bases agree with TRBD1. The CDR3 reads CASSSGQGASNEQFF. The CDR3 region has the DNA TGCGCCAGCAGCTCCGGACAGGGGGCCTCCAATGAGCAGTTCTTC.